The clone carrying this T cell receptor (beta chain) has only one observation. The antigen remains unidentified. The method was immunoSEQ multiplex PCR; TCRdb's version includes in-frame clones alone and lacks a portion of them. Found here are hundreds of thousands of clones, nearly 97% of them singletons; the top ten hold 0.1% to 0.11%. The data originate from a study of shared clonotypes between healthy human individuals. Study background: There were three CD4 naive, three CD4 memory, two CD8 naive and one CD8 memory plates per donor. Study outcomes and limitations: Some clonotypes were shared by all four sorted-subset donors, while others were not shared. The non-shared ones had lower generation probabilities than the shared ones.

This CDR3 has 11 residues. Trimming cost V 5 bases and J 5 bases, with 7 bases left between them. CDR1 and CDR2 from the germline V gene are MDHEN and SYDVKM. Positive CCR7 selection of CD45RO-negative cells yielded the naive CD8 cells, and terminally differentiated effector memory CD45RA+ cells were excluded. Donors were healthy HIV-negative adults without recently reported acute infections or vaccinations. The TCR was taken from a woman in her twenties or thirties in good health. The chain joins TRBV28 to TRBJ2-7, with D uncertain. The sample consisted of naive CD8+ T cells sorted from blood. The CDR3 loop reads CASSPDDEQYF. DNA for the CDR3: TGTGCCAGCAGTCCCGATGACGAGCAGTACTTC.